This T cell receptor beta chain was obtained from a study of T cells in tuberculosis. After thawing and overnight rest, PBMC were stained with GMM-loaded CD1B tetramer, viability dye and anti-CD3 for sorting. C32 glucose monomycolate from Rhodococcus equi was loaded onto the CD1B tetramers. V was clipped by 10 bases and J by 6 bases; unmatched bases: 10. The CDR3 runs 14 residues. Germline loops: CDR1 LNHDA, CDR2 SQIVND (reference sequence). Sequencing was performed with immunoSEQ multiplex PCR; in TCRdb, only in-frame clones are kept and a portion is missing. Here the sample spans 80,000 to 90,000 clones, roughly 90% being singletons.

The chain uses TRBV19 and TRBJ1-2; TRBD1 aligns across 11 bases. The specimen sequenced was CD1b-GMM tetramer-negative cells sorted from PBMCs. The TCR comes from an adult woman with latent tuberculosis. In DNA form, the CDR3 reads TGTGCCACCAAAGAGGACAGGGGGCTCGATGGCTACACCTTC. Its protein product is CATKEDRGLDGYTF.